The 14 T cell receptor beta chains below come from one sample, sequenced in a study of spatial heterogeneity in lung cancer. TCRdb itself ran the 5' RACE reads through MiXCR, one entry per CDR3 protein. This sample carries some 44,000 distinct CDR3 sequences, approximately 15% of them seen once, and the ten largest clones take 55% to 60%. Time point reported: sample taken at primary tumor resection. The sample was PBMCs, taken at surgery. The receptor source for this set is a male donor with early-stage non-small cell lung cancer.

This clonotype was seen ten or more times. CDR3 residues: CASSLDWQGLKFF. The CDR3, as DNA: TGTGCCAGCAGCTTAGATTGGCAGGGTCTTAAGTTCTTC. The rearrangement uses TRBV11-3 and TRBJ2-1; possible D gene TRBD1, 5 bases. Germline V gene sequence: CDR1 SGHNT, CDR2 YENEEA. This CDR3 has 13 amino acids. Trimming shortened V by 0 bases and J by 14 bases, and 14 bases separated the two germline ends.

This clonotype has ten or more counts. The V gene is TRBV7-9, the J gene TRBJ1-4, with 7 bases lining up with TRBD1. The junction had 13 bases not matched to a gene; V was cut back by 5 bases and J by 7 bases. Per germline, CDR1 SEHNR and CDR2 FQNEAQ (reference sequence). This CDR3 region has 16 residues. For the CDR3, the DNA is TGTGCCAGCAGCCCTAATACAGGGGAACAGGGTGAAAAACTGTTTTTT. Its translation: CASSPNTGEQGEKLFF.

The CDR3 nucleotides are TGTGCCAGCAGCCCGACAGGGGTTACTGAAGCTTTCTTT. This codes for CASSPTGVTEAFF. The V call is TRBV3-1, the J call TRBJ1-1, with TRBD1 matching 8 bases. The J segment lost 5 bases and the V segment lost 4 bases, leaving 3 bases of the junction unmatched. Germline CDR1 and CDR2: LGHDT and YNNKEL (reference sequence). This CDR3 has 13 amino acids.

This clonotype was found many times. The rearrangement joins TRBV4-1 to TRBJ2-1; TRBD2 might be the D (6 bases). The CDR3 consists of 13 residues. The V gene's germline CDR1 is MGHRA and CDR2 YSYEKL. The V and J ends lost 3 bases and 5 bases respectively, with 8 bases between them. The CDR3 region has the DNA TGCGCCAGCAGCCAGGGACTCAACAATGAGCAGTTCTTC. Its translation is CASSQGLNNEQFF.

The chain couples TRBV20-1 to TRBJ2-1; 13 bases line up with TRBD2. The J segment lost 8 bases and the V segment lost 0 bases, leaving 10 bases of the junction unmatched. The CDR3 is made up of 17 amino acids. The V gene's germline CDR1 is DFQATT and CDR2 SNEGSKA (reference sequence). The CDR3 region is CSARDRRTSGRVYEQFF. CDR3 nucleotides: TGCAGTGCTAGAGATCGGCGGACTAGCGGGAGAGTCTATGAGCAGTTCTTC.

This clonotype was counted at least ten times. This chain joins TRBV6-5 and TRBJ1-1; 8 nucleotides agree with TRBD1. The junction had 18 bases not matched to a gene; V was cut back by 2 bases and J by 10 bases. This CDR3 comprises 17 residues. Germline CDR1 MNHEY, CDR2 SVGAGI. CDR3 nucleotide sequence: TGTGCCAGCAGTTACCTACAGACCCGGGACAGGTATGAGGGAGCTTTCTTT. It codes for CASSYLQTRDRYEGAFF.

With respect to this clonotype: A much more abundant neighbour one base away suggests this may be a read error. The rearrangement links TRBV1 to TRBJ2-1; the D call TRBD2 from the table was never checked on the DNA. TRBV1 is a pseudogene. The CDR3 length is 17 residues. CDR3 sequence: CTSSQDRETNSYNEQLF. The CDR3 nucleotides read TGCACCAGCAGCCAAGATCGAGAGACTAATTCCTACAATGAGCAGCTCTTC.

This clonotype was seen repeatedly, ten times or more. For the CDR3, the DNA is TGCGCCAGCAGCGACCCACAGGGGTCCTACGAGCAGTACTTC. This sequence encodes CASSDPQGSYEQYF. This rearrangement joins TRBV5-1 to TRBJ2-7, with 7 bases that match TRBD1. The CDR3 has 14 residues. Germline loops: CDR1 SGHRS, CDR2 YFSETQ. V was clipped by 4 bases and J by 1 base; unmatched bases: 5.

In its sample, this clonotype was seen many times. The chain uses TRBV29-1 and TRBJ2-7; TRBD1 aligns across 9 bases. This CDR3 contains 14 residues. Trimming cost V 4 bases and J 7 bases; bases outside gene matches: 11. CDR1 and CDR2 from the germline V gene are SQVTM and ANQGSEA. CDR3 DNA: TGCAGCGTTGGGGCCGGGACAGGGTCCGGAGAGCAGTACTTC. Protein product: CSVGAGTGSGEQYF.

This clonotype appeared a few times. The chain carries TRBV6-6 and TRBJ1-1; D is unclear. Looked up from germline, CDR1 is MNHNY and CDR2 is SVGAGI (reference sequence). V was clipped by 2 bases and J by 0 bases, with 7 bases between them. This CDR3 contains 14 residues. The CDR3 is CASSYTAMNTEAFF. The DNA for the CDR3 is TGTGCCAGCAGTTACACGGCTATGAACACTGAAGCTTTCTTT.

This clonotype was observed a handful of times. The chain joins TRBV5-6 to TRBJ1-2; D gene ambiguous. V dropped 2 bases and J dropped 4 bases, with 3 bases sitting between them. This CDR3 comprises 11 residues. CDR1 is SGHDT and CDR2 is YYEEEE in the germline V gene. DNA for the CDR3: TGTGCCAGCAGCTTCGCCTATGGCTACACCTTC. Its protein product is CASSFAYGYTF.

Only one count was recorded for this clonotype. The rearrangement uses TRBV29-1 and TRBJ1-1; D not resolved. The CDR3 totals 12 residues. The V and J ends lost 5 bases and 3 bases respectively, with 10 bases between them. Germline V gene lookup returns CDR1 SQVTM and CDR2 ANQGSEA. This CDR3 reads CSVTRADTEAFF. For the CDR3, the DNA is TGCAGCGTTACCAGAGCTGACACTGAAGCTTTCTTT. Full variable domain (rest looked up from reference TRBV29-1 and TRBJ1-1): SAVISQKPSRDICQRGTSLTIQCQVDSQVTMMFWYRQQPGQSLTLIATANQGSEATYESGFVIDKFPISRPNLTFSTLTVSNMSPEDSSIYLCSVTRADTEAFFGQGTRLTVV.

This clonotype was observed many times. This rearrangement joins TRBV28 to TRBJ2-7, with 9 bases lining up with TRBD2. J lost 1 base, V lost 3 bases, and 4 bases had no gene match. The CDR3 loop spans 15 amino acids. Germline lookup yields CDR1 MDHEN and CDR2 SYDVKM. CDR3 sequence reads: CASSFSLAGSYEQYF. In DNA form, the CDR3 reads TGTGCCAGCAGTTTTAGCCTAGCGGGATCCTACGAGCAGTACTTC.

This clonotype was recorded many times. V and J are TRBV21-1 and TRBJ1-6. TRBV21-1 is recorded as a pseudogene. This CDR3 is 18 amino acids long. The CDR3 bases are TGTGCCAGCAGCTCCCGAGGAGGACCCCCCGCGAATAATTCACCCCTCCACTTT. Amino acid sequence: CASSSRGGPPANNSPLHF.